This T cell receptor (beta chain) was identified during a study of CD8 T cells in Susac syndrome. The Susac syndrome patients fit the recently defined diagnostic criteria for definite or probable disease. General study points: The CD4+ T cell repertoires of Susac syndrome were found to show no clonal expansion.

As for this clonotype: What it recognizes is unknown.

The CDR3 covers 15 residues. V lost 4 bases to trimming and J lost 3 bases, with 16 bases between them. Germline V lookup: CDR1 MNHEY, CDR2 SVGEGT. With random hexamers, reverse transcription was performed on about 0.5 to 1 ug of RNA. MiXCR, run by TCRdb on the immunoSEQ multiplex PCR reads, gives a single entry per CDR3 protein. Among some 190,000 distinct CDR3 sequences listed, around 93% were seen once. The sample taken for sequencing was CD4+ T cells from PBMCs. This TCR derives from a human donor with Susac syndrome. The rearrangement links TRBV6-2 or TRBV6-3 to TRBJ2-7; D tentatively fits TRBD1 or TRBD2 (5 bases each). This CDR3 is CASSSHAGAGYEQYF. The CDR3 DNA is TGTGCCAGCAGTTCCCACGCCGGGGCGGGCTACGAGCAGTACTTC.